This T cell receptor beta chain was captured in a study of blood T cell repertoires in COVID-19 (dated by TCRdb to 2020 to 2022). Study-level background: Collaborator samples came from the United States, Italy and Spain and covered acute and convalescent phases of COVID-19. The sample metadata nearly always contained a de-identified subject ID, COVID-19 status, age in years and sex. The prospective study material was composed of cDNA or gDNA derived from T cells, B-cell-depleted T cells, or PBMCs. The dataset comprised deeply sampled blood TCRbeta repertoires from subjects exposed to, actively infected with, or recovered from COVID-19. Samples came from the ongoing ImmuneRACE study (first 160 participants) plus 1,254 subjects from 6 global collaborators. The repertoires were made available in a free public database intended to serve as a resource for research on the immune response to SARS-CoV-2. Where available, HLA class I and class II types were taken from metadata supplied by the sample provider and were not determined by assay-based typing. Paper-wide results and their limitations: Clinical and demographic metadata were provided uncurated, with the amount varying by source and participant.

TCRbeta CDR3 regions were amplified from genomic DNA by means of the immunoSEQ Assay, a bias-controlled multiplex PCR. The authors' analysis ran thus. The number of nucleated cells in each sample was estimated from the amplification of reference gene primers within the assay. To quantify the absolute abundance of each unique TCRbeta CDR3 rearrangement, sequence reads were collapsed and filtered. For each sample, productive Simpson clonality was calculated by taking the square root of Simpson's diversity index across productive rearrangements. Held by TCRdb, this immuneACCESS table contains in-frame sequences only and omits some clones. Under half of the omission traces to an unresolved V gene where checked; the cause of the rest is unknown. D and trimming come from the DNA, and the V and J calls and clone size come from that table. For this sample there are some 150,000 clones; 70% to 90% appear just once. 8% of the sample comes from the top ten.

V loses 1 base, J loses 7 bases, and the germline ends lie 17 bases apart. Including the terminal cysteine and phenylalanine, the CDR3 comprises 16 residues. This entry keeps only the CDR3 DNA: 48 bases, framed from base 1. CDR1 and CDR2, per the germline V gene, are MGHRA and YSYEKL. One collaborating source in Seattle enrolled patients during active infection and followed them longitudinally through the course of disease. Collaborating institutions collected whole blood in K2EDTA tubes following their own protocols. For TCRbeta analysis, collaborators shipped samples as frozen whole blood, isolated PBMCs, or DNA extracted from either of those sample types. Of note for this clone: It lacks a known antigen. There are no base qualities to consult, and no much larger clone falls within one base.

The sequence derives from a woman aged 60-70 years with COVID-19, enrolled during active disease. The sample was peripheral blood. The V and J genes are TRBV4-1 and TRBJ1-5; TRBD1 might be the D gene, on 5 matching bases. CDR3 reads: CASSQVWLGEGQPQHF. The sequenced DNA is TGCGCCAGCAGCCAAGTGTGGTTAGGGGAAGGGCAGCCCCAGCATTTT.